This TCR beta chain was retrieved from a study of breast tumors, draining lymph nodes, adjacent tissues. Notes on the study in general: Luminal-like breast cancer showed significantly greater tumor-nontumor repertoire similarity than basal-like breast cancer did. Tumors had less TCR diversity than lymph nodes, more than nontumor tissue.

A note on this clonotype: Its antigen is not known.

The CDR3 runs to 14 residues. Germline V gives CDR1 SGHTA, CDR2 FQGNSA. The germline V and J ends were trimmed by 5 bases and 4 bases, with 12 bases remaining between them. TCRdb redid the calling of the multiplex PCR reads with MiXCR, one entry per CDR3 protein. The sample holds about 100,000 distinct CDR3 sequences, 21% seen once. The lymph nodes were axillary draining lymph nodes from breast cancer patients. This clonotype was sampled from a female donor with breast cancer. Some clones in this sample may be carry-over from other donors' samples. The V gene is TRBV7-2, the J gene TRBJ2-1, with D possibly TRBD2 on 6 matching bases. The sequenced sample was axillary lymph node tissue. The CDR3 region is CASSRRRGYNEQFF. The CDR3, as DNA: TGTGCCAGCAGCAGGCGGCGGGGATACAATGAGCAGTTCTTC.